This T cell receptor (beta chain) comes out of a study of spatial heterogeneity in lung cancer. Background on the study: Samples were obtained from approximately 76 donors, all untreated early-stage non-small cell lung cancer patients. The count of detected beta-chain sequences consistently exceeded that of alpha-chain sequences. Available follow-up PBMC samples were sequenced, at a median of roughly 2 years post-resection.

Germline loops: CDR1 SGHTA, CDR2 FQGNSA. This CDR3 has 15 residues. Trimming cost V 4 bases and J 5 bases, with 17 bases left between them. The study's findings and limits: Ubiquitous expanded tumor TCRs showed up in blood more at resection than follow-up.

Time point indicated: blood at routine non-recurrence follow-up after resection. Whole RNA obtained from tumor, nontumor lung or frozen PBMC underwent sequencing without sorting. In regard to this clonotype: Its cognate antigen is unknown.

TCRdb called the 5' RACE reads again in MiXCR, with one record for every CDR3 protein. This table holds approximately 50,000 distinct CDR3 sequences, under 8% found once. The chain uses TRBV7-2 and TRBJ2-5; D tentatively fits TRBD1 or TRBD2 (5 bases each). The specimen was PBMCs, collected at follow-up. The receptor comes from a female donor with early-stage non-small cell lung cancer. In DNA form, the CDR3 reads TGTGCCAGCAGCTCTCCAGGGACCTTTTTCGAGACCCAGTACTTC. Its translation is CASSSPGTFFETQYF.